A single sample gave rise to the 8 T cell receptor beta chains below, sequenced in a study of blood T cell repertoires in COVID-19. Assay used: immunoSEQ multiplex PCR; TCRdb lists only in-frame clones, some missing. The sample includes approximately 150,000 clones, 82% of them seen just once. Source material: peripheral blood. Receptors originate from a woman in her 70s with acute or convalescent COVID-19.

The V gene is TRBV28, the J gene TRBJ1-4; D might be TRBD1 (6 bases). Trimming shortened V by 4 bases and J by 7 bases, and 16 bases separated the two germline ends. The CDR3 covers 15 residues. The germline V gene has CDR1 MDHEN and CDR2 SYDVKM. This CDR3 reads CASSSQGRVREKLFF. The DNA for the CDR3 is TGTGCCAGCAGTTCCCAGGGGCGCGTTCGTGAAAAACTGTTTTTT.

The chain joins TRBV7-9 to TRBJ1-1; D is ambiguous. This CDR3 comprises 16 residues. The V gene's germline CDR1 is SEHNR and CDR2 FQNEAQ (reference sequence). V was trimmed by 6 bases and J by 4 bases, leaving 21 bases between them. CDR3: CASRPGRGGSGTEAFF. CDR3 sequence (DNA): TGTGCCAGCAGACCGGGCCGGGGAGGGAGTGGCACTGAAGCTTTCTTT.

This rearrangement joins TRBV28 to TRBJ2-7; weak D call: TRBD1 (6 bases). CDR3 length: 17 residues. Germline CDR1 MDHEN, CDR2 SYDVKM. V was clipped by 6 bases and J by 3 bases, with 24 bases between them. The CDR3 DNA is TGTGCCAGCAGCCCTATTCAAAGGACAGACATCAACTACGAGCAGTACTTC. It translates to CASSPIQRTDINYEQYF. Full variable domain (rest looked up from reference TRBV28 and TRBJ2-7): DVKVTQSSRYLVKRTGEKVFLECVQDMDHENMFWYRQDPGLGLRLIYFSYDVKMKEKGDIPEGYSVSREKKERFSLILESASTNQTSMYLCASSPIQRTDINYEQYFGPGTRLTVT.

The CDR3 nucleotides are TGCGCCAGCAGCTTGGGGACAGGGCGGGCCTATGGCTACACCTTC. Residues: CASSLGTGRAYGYTF. This rearrangement joins TRBV5-1 to TRBJ1-2; TRBD1 matches at 8 bases. This CDR3 is 15 amino acids long. Unmatched junction bases numbered 5, after V lost 0 bases and J lost 4 bases. From germline, CDR1 is SGHRS and CDR2 YFSETQ. Drawing the rest from reference TRBV5-1 and TRBJ1-2, the complete variable domain is KAGVTQTPRYLIKTRGQQVTLSCSPISGHRSVSWYQQTPGQGLQFLFEYFSETQRNKGNFPGRFSGRQFSNSRSEMNVSTLELGDSALYLCASSLGTGRAYGYTFGSGTRLTVV.

This rearrangement joins TRBV19 to TRBJ1-5; 9 bases are a match to TRBD1. This CDR3 is 15 amino acids long. The V and J ends lost 4 bases and 5 bases, in that order; junction bases with no gene match: 6. Germline V gives CDR1 LNHDA, CDR2 SQIVND (reference sequence). CDR3 nucleotides: TGTGCCAGTAGTAAGGGGGACAGGGTCGATCAGCCCCAGCATTTT. This encodes CASSKGDRVDQPQHF.

The chain recombines TRBV18 with TRBJ2-3; 10 bases line up with TRBD2. This CDR3 comprises 20 residues. Germline V CDR1 and CDR2: KGHSH, LQKENI. V was clipped by 5 bases and J by 0 bases; unmatched bases: 17. The CDR3 DNA follows: TGTGCCAGCTCAAAAGTCTCTAGCGGGAGTGTCGTTACTAGCACAGATACGCAGTATTTT. This codes for CASSKVSSGSVVTSTDTQYF.

The V gene is TRBV7-2, the J gene TRBJ1-2, with TRBD1 matching 8 bases. CDR3 length equals 15 residues. J gave up 2 bases and V 2 bases, and 4 bases lay outside the gene matches. Germline CDR1 and CDR2: SGHTA and FQGNSA. The CDR3 coding sequence is TGTGCCAGCAGCTTATCAGGGGGCAGAAACTATGGCTACACCTTC. Translated, it gives CASSLSGGRNYGYTF.

This chain uses TRBV10-3 with TRBJ1-1; TRBD1 agrees at 7 bases. Looked up from germline, CDR1 is ENHRY and CDR2 is SYGVKD. J was trimmed by 2 bases and V by 3 bases; bases with no gene match: 12. The CDR3 consists of 17 residues. The chain's CDR3 is CAISDWAGGRPNTEAFF. The DNA of the CDR3 is TGTGCCATCAGTGATTGGGCAGGGGGAAGGCCAAACACTGAAGCTTTCTTT.